This T cell receptor (beta chain) was sequenced in a study of neoadjuvant anti-PD-1 for oral cavity cancer. The CDR3 contains 15 residues. With 4 bases removed from V and 6 bases from J, the gap between germline ends came to 18 bases. CDR1 is SGHTA, CDR2 FQGTGA, per germline. TCRdb's table, derived via immunoSEQ multiplex PCR, lists solely in-frame clones and lacks some. This table has about 6,600 clones, under 55% appearing once. The receptor comes from a person between 40 and 80 years old with oral cavity squamous cell carcinoma. Sequenced here: tumor tissue, sampled before nivolumab (anti-PD-1) treatment. This chain uses TRBV7-3 with TRBJ1-2, with D possibly matching TRBD1 (5 bases). This chain's CDR3 is CASSSFVGPVDGYTF. The CDR3 bases are TGTGCCAGCAGCTCATTTGTGGGGCCAGTAGATGGCTACACCTTC.